Described below is a single T cell receptor (beta chain) sequence and its context. The antigen is not known. TCRdb keeps only in-frame clones here, not all; method: immunoSEQ multiplex PCR. This sample yields approximately 100,000 clones, of which 70% to 90% are seen a single time; around 0.85% belongs to the top ten. This record comes from a study of OX40 agonist ivuxolimab in advanced cancers. This CDR3 has 14 residues. J lost 8 bases, V lost 4 bases, and 8 bases had no gene match. Per germline, CDR1 MNHEY and CDR2 SMNVEV (reference sequence). The study, taken as a whole, reports: Nonresponders included some who also had low normalized T-cell clonal expansion.

This receptor was identified in an adult with an advanced solid tumor such as melanoma, head and neck, liver or kidney cancer. This material consisted of CD4+ or CD8+ T cells sorted from blood, taken in a trial of the OX40 agonist ivuxolimab. The chain uses TRBV27 and TRBJ1-2, with 9 bases matching TRBD1. The CDR3 DNA reads as TGTGCCAGCAGTTCATACACAGGGGGCGAGGGCTACACCTTC. It encodes CASSSYTGGEGYTF.